These 13 T cell receptor beta chains were sequenced from one sample in a study of blood T cell repertoires in COVID-19. Clones were sequenced by immunoSEQ multiplex PCR, and TCRdb holds only the in-frame ones, with some missing. Altogether about 170,000 clones are present, about 80% being singletons, with the ten largest covering about a tenth. Specimen: peripheral blood. All receptors derive from a man aged 70 or older with active or convalescent COVID-19.

The chain recombines TRBV9 with TRBJ1-1; a weak D match, TRBD1 (6 bases). The CDR3 extends over 16 amino acids. CDR1 is SGDLS and CDR2 is YYNGEE in the germline V gene. The ends were cut back, 4 bases at V and 5 bases at J, with 21 bases in the middle. CDR3 sequence (DNA): TGTGCCAGCAGCTCAACCTCACAGGGTTTTGGGACTGAAGCTTTCTTT. It is translated as CASSSTSQGFGTEAFF.

The chain is built from TRBV25-1 and TRBJ1-4; the match to TRBD1 covers 8 bases. With V trimmed by 1 base and J by 10 bases, 8 bases remained unmatched. The germline CDR1 and CDR2 sequences are MGHDK and SYGVNS. CDR3 length: 15 residues. CDR3 DNA: TGTGCCAGCAGTGAATCTTGGCAGGGGGCTGTAAAACTGTTTTTT. Protein: CASSESWQGAVKLFF. Looking up the rest from reference TRBV25-1 and TRBJ1-4 gives the full variable domain: EADIYQTPRYLVIGTGKKITLECSQTMGHDKMYWYQQDPGMELHLIHYSYGVNSTEKGDLSSESTVSRIRTEHFPLTLESARPSHTSQYLCASSESWQGAVKLFFGSGTQLSVL.

The V call is TRBV4-1, the J call TRBJ2-5; 7 bases fit TRBD1. Germline lookup yields CDR1 MGHRA and CDR2 YSYEKL. This CDR3 has 16 amino acids. V was pared by 1 base and J by 3 bases, with 8 bases of the junction left unmatched. This CDR3 is CASSQAPWDRKETQYF. The CDR3 nucleotides read TGCGCCAGCAGCCAAGCCCCGTGGGACAGAAAAGAGACCCAGTACTTC.

This chain joins TRBV9 and TRBJ1-1; D might be TRBD1 (6 bases). Deletions cut 5 bases from V and 5 bases from J, with 19 bases between. There are 15 residues in the CDR3. Germline V gene sequence: CDR1 SGDLS, CDR2 YYNGEE. DNA of the CDR3: TGTGCCAGCAGTGAGCGCGAGGGGGAGAGGACTGAAGCTTTCTTT. Its translation is CASSEREGERTEAFF.

The table lists this clone with a few counts. The J gene is TRBJ1-2, the V gene TRBV7-9; D is possibly TRBD1 (6 bases). Germline V lookup: CDR1 SEHNR, CDR2 FQNEAQ (reference sequence). The length of the CDR3 is 14 residues. The V gene lost 2 bases and the J gene lost 4 bases, with 11 bases spanning the gap. CDR3 loop: CASSLYRDIYGYTF. CDR3 coding DNA: TGTGCCAGCAGCTTATATAGGGACATCTATGGCTACACCTTC.

The V call is TRBV5-1, the J call TRBJ1-2, with a tentative D call TRBD1 (5 bases). There are 14 residues in the CDR3. Germline lookup yields CDR1 SGHRS and CDR2 YFSETQ. The V gene lost 0 bases and the J gene lost 8 bases, with 14 bases spanning the gap. CDR3 protein: CASSLAEGVYGYTF. The CDR3 coding sequence is TGCGCCAGCAGCTTGGCCGAAGGGGTCTACGGCTACACCTTC.

This rearrangement joins TRBV19 to TRBJ1-1; TRBD1 agrees at 9 bases. The CDR3 is 15 amino acids. Germline values: CDR1 LNHDA, CDR2 SQIVND (reference sequence). The ends lost 9 bases at V and 3 bases at J; junction bases unmatched: 11. CDR3 sequence (DNA): TGTGCCAGCATTCCTCCGGGACAGGGCCACACTGAAGCTTTCTTT. It translates to CASIPPGQGHTEAFF.

This sequence joins TRBV28 and TRBJ2-1; TRBD2 matches at 11 bases. The CDR3 sequence is 14 residues long. V was pared by 5 bases and J by 6 bases, with 3 bases of the junction left unmatched. Germline CDR1 and CDR2: MDHEN and SYDVKM. CDR3 sequence reads: CASSKLAGGNEQFF. The DNA for the CDR3 is TGTGCCAGCAGTAAGCTAGCGGGAGGCAATGAGCAGTTCTTC. The full variable domain, with the rest looked up from reference TRBV28 and TRBJ2-1, is DVKVTQSSRYLVKRTGEKVFLECVQDMDHENMFWYRQDPGLGLRLIYFSYDVKMKEKGDIPEGYSVSREKKERFSLILESASTNQTSMYLCASSKLAGGNEQFFGPGTRLTVL.

V is TRBV9 and J is TRBJ1-4; maybe TRBD1 (6 bases). The germline gives CDR1 SGDLS, CDR2 YYNGEE. This CDR3 contains 17 residues. Trimming left V 3 bases short and J 0 bases short, with 15 bases between. The CDR3, as DNA: TGTGCCAGCAGCGAAGAGGGGGGGAGTACAACTAATGAAAAACTGTTTTTT. This sequence encodes CASSEEGGSTTNEKLFF.

This sequence joins TRBV9 and TRBJ2-7; 7 bases align to TRBD2. With V trimmed by 0 bases and J by 2 bases, 5 bases remained unmatched. From germline, CDR1 is SGDLS and CDR2 YYNGEE. The CDR3 totals 15 residues. CDR3 nucleotides: TGTGCCAGCAGCGTAGGCAGCGGGGTAACCTACGAGCAGTACTTC. This sequence encodes CASSVGSGVTYEQYF.

The chain uses TRBV19 and TRBJ1-5; TRBD1 agrees at 11 bases. Germline V gene sequence: CDR1 LNHDA, CDR2 SQIVND (reference sequence). The V segment lost 5 bases and the J segment 7 bases; nucleotides outside the gene matches: 16. CDR3 length equals 18 residues. Written as DNA, the CDR3 is TGTGCCAGTAGTCCACGGGGGGGACAGGGGGTAATCTTGCAGCCCCAGCATTTT. It codes for CASSPRGGQGVILQPQHF. The variable domain in full, completed from reference TRBV19 and TRBJ1-5, reads DGGITQSPKYLFRKEGQNVTLSCEQNLNHDAMYWYRQDPGQGLRLIYYSQIVNDFQKGDIAEGYSVSREKKESFPLTVTSAQKNPTAFYLCASSPRGGQGVILQPQHFGDGTRLSIL.

This rearrangement joins TRBV7-3 to TRBJ1-2; 9 nucleotides line up with TRBD1. The CDR3 consists of 13 residues. The V and J ends lost 3 bases and 6 bases, in that order; junction bases with no gene match: 2. The germline gives CDR1 SGHTA, CDR2 FQGTGA. The CDR3 reads CASSFRTGDGYTF. CDR3 sequence (DNA): TGTGCCAGCAGCTTCCGGACAGGGGATGGCTACACCTTC.

This sequence joins TRBV7-6 and TRBJ2-3; TRBD2 matches at 10 bases. Germline V gene data show CDR1 as SGHVS and CDR2 as FNYEAQ. The CDR3 loop spans 16 amino acids. V lost 5 bases and J lost 6; bases outside the gene matches: 11. This chain's CDR3 is CASSLLAGGWRDTQYF. CDR3 DNA sequence: TGTGCCAGCAGCCTCTTAGCGGGGGGCTGGCGGGATACGCAGTATTTT.